Below, one T cell receptor (beta chain) is given with its context. The data are from a study of shared clonotypes between healthy human individuals. In germline, CDR1 is MNHEY, CDR2 SVGAGI. The CDR3 consists of 14 residues. V lost 0 bases, J lost 4 bases, and 10 bases lay in between. TCRdb's table, derived via immunoSEQ multiplex PCR, lists solely in-frame clones and lacks some. The table has over a million clones, 96% seen once; the top ten hold approximately 1.2%. The receptor's source is a young man in good health. Source material: naive CD4+ T cells sorted from blood. Subset indicated: CD45RA+ positively selected. The chain recombines TRBV6-5 with TRBJ2-7, with D perhaps matching TRBD1 (5 bases). CDR3 loop: CASSYSGSGYEQYF. DNA of the CDR3: TGTGCCAGCAGTTACTCCGGGTCAGGGTACGAGCAGTACTTC.